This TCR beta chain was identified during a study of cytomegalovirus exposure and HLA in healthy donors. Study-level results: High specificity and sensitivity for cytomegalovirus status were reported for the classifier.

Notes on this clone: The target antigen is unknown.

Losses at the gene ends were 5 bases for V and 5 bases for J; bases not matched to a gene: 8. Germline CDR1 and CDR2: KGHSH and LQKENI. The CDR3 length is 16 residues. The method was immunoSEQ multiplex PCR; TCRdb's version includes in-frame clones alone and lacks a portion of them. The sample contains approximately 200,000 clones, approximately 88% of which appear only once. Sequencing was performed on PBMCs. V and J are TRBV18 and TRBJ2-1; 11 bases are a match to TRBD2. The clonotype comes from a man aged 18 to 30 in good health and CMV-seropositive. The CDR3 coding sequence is TGTGCCAGCTCAAGGAAAGGGACTAGCGGTAACAATGAGCAGTTCTTC. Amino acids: CASSRKGTSGNNEQFF. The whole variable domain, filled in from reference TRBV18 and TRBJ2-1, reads NAGVMQNPRHLVRRRGQEARLRCSPMKGHSHVYWYRQLPEEGLKFMVYLQKENIIDESGMPKERFSAEFPKEGPSILRIQQVVRGDSAAYFCASSRKGTSGNNEQFFGPGTRLTVL.